The 17 T cell receptor beta chains in this list originate from one sample, sequenced in a study of blood T cell repertoires in COVID-19. Method: immunoSEQ multiplex PCR; TCRdb's copy keeps in-frame clones and lacks some. The sample yields 160,000 or so clones, 70% to 90% seen once. Input material: peripheral blood. These receptor sequences come from a man aged 35-49 years with acute or convalescent COVID-19.

CDR3 amino acids: CASSFRWERGGSEEQFF. As DNA, the CDR3 is TGTGCCAGCAGCTTCCGGTGGGAGCGGGGGGGCTCTGAGGAGCAGTTCTTC. This chain uses TRBV7-6 with TRBJ2-1; 10 bases align to TRBD2. V was clipped by 3 bases and J by 10 bases; unmatched bases: 15. Germline lookup yields CDR1 SGHVS and CDR2 FNYEAQ. CDR3 length: 17 residues.

This clone was detected only a few times. This chain joins TRBV19 and TRBJ2-7, with 12 bases lining up with TRBD2. CDR1 is LNHDA, CDR2 SQIVND, per germline (reference sequence). The CDR3 runs 15 residues. V shed 6 bases, J shed 5 bases, and the junction held 8 bases outside the gene matches. The DNA of the CDR3 is TGTGCCAGTAGCAGCGGACTAGCGGGGCCCAACGAGCAGTACTTC. This sequence encodes CASSSGLAGPNEQYF.

The chain has TRBV7-8 and TRBJ1-6; no reliable D call. The germline V and J ends were trimmed by 3 bases and 7 bases, with 7 bases remaining between them. Germline CDR1 and CDR2: SGHVS and FQNEAQ. The CDR3 sequence is 13 residues long. The DNA for the CDR3 is TGTGCCAGCAGCTTTACTGAGAATTCACCCCTCCACTTT. Amino acids: CASSFTENSPLHF. The complete variable domain, with remaining parts taken from reference TRBV7-8 and TRBJ1-6, reads GAGVSQSPRYKVAKRGQDVALRCDPISGHVSLFWYQQALGQGPEFLTYFQNEAQLDKSGLPSDRFFAERPEGSVSTLKIQRTQQEDSAVYLCASSFTENSPLHFGNGTRLTVT.

This clone was seen a single time. The chain has TRBV6-6 and TRBJ1-2; a possible D gene is TRBD1 (6 bases). Germline loops: CDR1 MNHNY, CDR2 SVGAGI (reference sequence). With 2 bases removed from V and 7 bases from J, the gap between germline ends came to 14 bases. The length of the CDR3 is 14 residues. The CDR3 loop is CASSYPRLGAGYTF. CDR3 nucleotides: TGTGCCAGCAGTTACCCCCGGTTGGGGGCTGGCTACACCTTC.

The chain employs TRBV18 and TRBJ2-7; D is unclear. V lost 0 bases to trimming and J lost 1 base, with 7 bases between them. The germline V gene has CDR1 KGHSH and CDR2 LQKENI. CDR3 length equals 14 residues. The CDR3 reads CASSPPRNSYEQYF. CDR3 nucleotides: TGTGCCAGCTCACCACCGAGGAATTCCTACGAGCAGTACTTC.

The chain employs TRBV4-1 and TRBJ2-5; no definite D call. The ends were cut back, 1 base at V and 7 bases at J, with 7 bases in the middle. The length of the CDR3 is 12 residues. The germline CDR1 and CDR2 sequences are MGHRA and YSYEKL. CDR3 bases: TGCGCCAGCAGCCAAGCATCGGGGACCCAGTACTTC. Translating gives CASSQASGTQYF.

The chain recombines TRBV5-6 with TRBJ1-1; the match to TRBD1 covers 7 bases. Germline assignment: CDR1 SGHDT and CDR2 YYEEEE. The CDR3 totals 14 residues. Unmatched junction bases numbered 5, after V lost 5 bases and J lost 1 base. The CDR3 DNA follows: TGTGCCAGCAGATCGGACAGGAGGAACACTGAAGCTTTCTTT. This encodes CASRSDRRNTEAFF.

This clone occurred once. The CDR3 sequence: CASSLLSGGNEQFF. For the CDR3, the DNA is TGTGCCAGCAGCTTACTTAGCGGGGGGAATGAGCAGTTCTTC. The rearrangement uses TRBV11-3 and TRBJ2-1, with TRBD2 matching over 10 bases. Germline values: CDR1 SGHNT, CDR2 YENEEA. J gave up 7 bases and V 2 bases, and 2 bases lay outside the gene matches. The CDR3 contains 14 residues.

This clone was seen once. CDR3 protein: CASSVGGARNTEAFF. CDR3 in DNA: TGTGCCAGCAGCGTAGGCGGGGCGAGGAACACTGAAGCTTTCTTT. V gene TRBV9 combines with J gene TRBJ1-1, with D perhaps TRBD1 (5 bases). CDR1 and CDR2 (germline): SGDLS, YYNGEE. V was pared by 0 bases and J by 1 base, with 10 bases between. CDR3 length equals 15 residues.

The V call is TRBV20-1, the J call TRBJ2-7, with 7 bases that match TRBD2. The CDR3 extends over 15 amino acids. CDR1 DFQATT and CDR2 SNEGSKA come from the germline V gene (reference sequence). J lost 3 bases, V lost 3 bases, and 11 bases had no gene match. CDR3 residues: CSASVPASGNYEQYF. CDR3 in DNA: TGCAGTGCTAGTGTTCCGGCTAGCGGAAACTACGAGCAGTACTTC.

As regards this clone: Other DNA sequences in this specimen translate into the identical CDR3. This chain connects TRBV12-3 or TRBV12-4 to TRBJ1-1; TRBD1 matches at 7 bases. The CDR3 sequence is 13 residues long. V gave up 5 bases and J gave up 1 base; unmatched junction bases: 1. The CDR3 here is CASSRTGNTEAFF. In nucleotides, the CDR3 is TGTGCCAGCAGTCGGACAGGGAACACTGAAGCTTTCTTT.

This chain links TRBV5-1 with TRBJ2-1; a weak D match, TRBD1 (6 bases). CDR3 length equals 16 residues. CDR1 and CDR2 (germline): SGHRS, YFSETQ. Trimming stripped 0 bases from V and 0 bases from J, with 10 bases between. CDR3 in DNA: TGCGCCAGCAGCTTGGTCGCGACAGGCTCCTACAATGAGCAGTTCTTC. This encodes CASSLVATGSYNEQFF.

The chain uses TRBV29-1 and TRBJ1-2; D ambiguous. V was pared by 4 bases and J by 1 base, with 10 bases between. Germline V gene lookup returns CDR1 SQVTM and CDR2 ANQGSEA. CDR3 length equals 13 residues. CDR3 region: CSVGGYLNYGYTF. The CDR3 nucleotides are TGCAGCGTTGGAGGGTATCTTAACTATGGCTACACCTTC.

This clone was counted between two and nine times. The J gene is TRBJ1-2, the V gene TRBV19, with D perhaps TRBD1 (5 bases). CDR1 is LNHDA, CDR2 SQIVND, per germline (reference sequence). Deletions cut 5 bases from V and 3 bases from J, with 10 bases between. There are 13 residues in the CDR3. The CDR3 DNA sequence: TGTGCCAGTAGTGCGGGACGCCACTATGGCTACACCTTC. Its translation is CASSAGRHYGYTF.

A remark on this clone: A much more abundant neighbour one base away suggests this may be a read error. V and J are TRBV7-6 and TRBJ1-3; 9 nucleotides align to TRBD1. Germline lookup yields CDR1 SGHVS and CDR2 FNYEAQ. This CDR3 comprises 15 residues. The CDR3 DNA reads as TGTACCAGCAGCGCACAGGGGGCCTCTGGAAACACCATATATTTT. Amino acid sequence: CTSSAQGASGNTIYF. The whole variable domain, filled in from reference TRBV7-6 and TRBJ1-3, reads GAGVSQSPRYKVTKRGQDVALRCDPISGHVSLYWYRQALGQGPEFLTYFNYEAQQDKSGLPNDRFSAERPEGSISTLTIQRTEQRDSAMYRCTSSAQGASGNTIYFGEGSWLTVV.

The J gene is TRBJ1-5, the V gene TRBV5-1; TRBD1 matches at 7 bases. Germline-derived CDR1 and CDR2 are SGHRS and YFSETQ. Germline trimming cut 4 bases from V and 3 bases from J; bases unmatched to any gene: 4. The CDR3 runs 14 residues. The CDR3 DNA is TGCGCCAGCAGCGAAACAGGGGTCAATCAGCCCCAGCATTTT. Residues: CASSETGVNQPQHF.

The gene calls are TRBV28 and TRBJ1-1; 9 nucleotides line up with TRBD1. Germline lookup yields CDR1 MDHEN and CDR2 SYDVKM. V lost 6 bases and J lost 4; bases outside the gene matches: 6. CDR3 size: 14 residues. The CDR3 nucleotides are TGTGCCAGCAGGCTGGACAGGGGTGGCACTGAAGCTTTCTTT. Protein sequence: CASRLDRGGTEAFF.